Listed here is a single T cell receptor (beta chain). The CDR3 loop spans 14 amino acids. Between the trimmed V and J ends, which lost 2 bases and 5 bases, there was a span of 10 bases. Germline V gene sequence: CDR1 KGHSH, CDR2 LQKENI. The sample belongs to a study of blood T cells in healthy people across ages. For the second PCR, which ran for about 6 to 11 cycles, a sample-barcoded 5' primer and a J-beta primer mix were used. Each single sample gave us at least 2.5 million CDR3-containing paired-end reads. TCRdb re-analysed the 5' RACE reads in MiXCR, keeping a single row per CDR3 protein. The sample holds over 1,200,000 distinct CDR3 sequences, roughly 64% seen once.

This sequence originates from a man aged 18 to 30 in good health. The sequencing sample was made of blood. This chain joins TRBV18 and TRBJ2-1; D gene uncertain. CDR3 DNA: TGTGCCAGCTCACCAGACGGGTTCCACAATGAGCAGTTCTTC. Amino acids: CASSPDGFHNEQFF. Full variable domain (outside the CDR3, taken from reference TRBV18 and TRBJ2-1): NAGVMQNPRHLVRRRGQEARLRCSPMKGHSHVYWYRQLPEEGLKFMVYLQKENIIDESGMPKERFSAEFPKEGPSILRIQQVVRGDSAAYFCASSPDGFHNEQFFGPGTRLTVL.